Presented here are 6 T cell receptor beta chains from one specimen sequenced in a study of T-cell reconstitution after alpha-beta-depleted transplantation in children. Researchers prepared the TCRbeta library using unique molecular identifiers, the study reports. TCRdb used MiXCR to reprocess the PCR reads, holding one entry per CDR3 protein. The profile covers roughly 200,000 distinct CDR3 sequences, with roughly 7.1% appearing a single time and just over 5.5% taken by the ten largest. The material sequenced was PBMCs, taken before TCRalphabeta/CD19-depleted stem cell transplant. These receptors were collected from a boy between 2 and 10 years old with acute lymphoblastic leukemia, due to receive a stem cell transplant.

This clonotype has ten or more counts. The rearrangement links TRBV12-3 or TRBV12-4 to TRBJ2-1; a possible D gene is TRBD1 (5 bases). V lost 8 bases and J lost 0, with 14 bases in between. CDR3 length: 15 amino acids. In nucleotides, the CDR3 is TGTGCCAGCCTCTACCAGGGAATCTCCTACAATGAGCAGTTCTTC. It encodes CASLYQGISYNEQFF.

This clonotype was detected ten times or more. The chain joins TRBV10-1 to TRBJ2-7, with D tentatively TRBD2 (5 bases). This CDR3 is built from 14 residues. CDR1 is WNHNN, CDR2 SYGVQD, per germline (reference sequence). V was cut by 9 bases and J by 5 bases, with 20 bases left in between. As DNA, the CDR3 is TGCGCCAGATCCCTAAGAGAGGGTACCCACGAGCAGTACTTC. It translates to CARSLREGTHEQYF.

The rearrangement links TRBV7-6 to TRBJ2-5, with 13 bases lining up with TRBD2. The V segment lost 4 bases and the J segment 4 bases; nucleotides outside the gene matches: 9. Germline V gene data show CDR1 as SGHVS and CDR2 as FNYEAQ. The CDR3 contains 17 residues. The CDR3 loop reads CASSSIRLAGGGETQYF. CDR3 in DNA: TGTGCCAGCAGCTCCATCCGACTAGCGGGGGGAGGAGAGACCCAGTACTTC.

This clonotype has a handful of counts. The CDR3: CASSLVSEGNVIQYF. The CDR3 nucleotides are TGTGCCAGCAGCTTAGTCTCAGAAGGGAATGTCATTCAGTACTTC. The chain combines TRBV7-2 with TRBJ2-4; D gene unclear. This CDR3 contains 15 residues. Germline loops: CDR1 SGHTA, CDR2 FQGNSA. V gave up 1 base and J gave up 9 bases, with 16 bases separating them.

V is TRBV28 and J is TRBJ1-2, with a tentative D call TRBD1 (6 bases). The CDR3 totals 15 residues. CDR1 and CDR2 from the germline V gene are MDHEN and SYDVKM. The ends were cut back, 1 base at V and 4 bases at J, with 13 bases in the middle. The CDR3 reads CASSLSQGLGYGYTF. In nucleotides, the CDR3 is TGTGCCAGCAGTTTATCGCAGGGGCTGGGCTATGGCTACACCTTC.

This clonotype was recorded many times. The chain couples TRBV5-5 to TRBJ2-2; 8 bases are a match to TRBD2. CDR1 and CDR2 from the germline V gene are SGHKS and YYEKEE (reference sequence). The CDR3 contains 15 residues. Trimming removed 3 bases from V and 5 bases from J; junction bases left unmatched: 6. This CDR3 reads CASSSDIAGTGELFF. CDR3 in DNA: TGTGCCAGCAGCTCGGATATAGCGGGAACCGGGGAGCTGTTTTTT.